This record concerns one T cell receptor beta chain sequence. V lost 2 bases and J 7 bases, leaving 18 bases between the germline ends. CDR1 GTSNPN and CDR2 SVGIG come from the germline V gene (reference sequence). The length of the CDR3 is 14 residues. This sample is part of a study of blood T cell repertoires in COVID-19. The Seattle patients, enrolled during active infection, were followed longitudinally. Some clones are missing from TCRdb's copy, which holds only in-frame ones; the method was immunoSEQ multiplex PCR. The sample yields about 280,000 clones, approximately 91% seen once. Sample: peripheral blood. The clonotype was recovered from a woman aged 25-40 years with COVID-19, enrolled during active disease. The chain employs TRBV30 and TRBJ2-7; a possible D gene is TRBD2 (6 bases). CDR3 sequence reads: CAWSSGLSPGEQYF. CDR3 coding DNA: TGTGCCTGGAGTTCAGGACTATCACCTGGGGAGCAGTACTTC.